These 27 T cell receptor beta chains originate from one sample sequenced in a study of T cell responses to AZD1222 COVID-19 vaccine. Clones were sequenced by immunoSEQ multiplex PCR, and TCRdb holds only the in-frame ones, with some missing. The sample yields approximately 110,000 clones, around nine tenths seen once. The sequencing here drew on peripheral blood, taken on day 0 of AZD1222 vaccination. The source is an adult in good health.

This clone occurred once. The chain uses TRBV4-1 and TRBJ1-5; D perhaps matches TRBD1 (6 bases). This CDR3 comprises 15 residues. Germline CDR1 reads MGHRA; CDR2 reads YSYEKL. The V end was cut by 2 bases, the J end by 7 bases, with 15 bases between. CDR3 nucleotide sequence: TGCGCCAGCAGCCAATTACAGGGTGTAGGACAGCCCCAGCATTTT. Protein: CASSQLQGVGQPQHF.

The chain combines TRBV10-1 with TRBJ2-7; D gene uncertain. Germline V CDR1 and CDR2: WNHNN, SYGVQD (reference sequence). V was pared by 2 bases and J by 3 bases, with 5 bases between. The CDR3 is made up of 12 amino acids. The CDR3 nucleotides read TGCGCCAGCAGTGAGCCGGGCTACGAGCAGTACTTC. The encoded protein is CASSEPGYEQYF.

This chain joins TRBV4-2 and TRBJ2-7; 11 bases line up with TRBD2. V was pared by 5 bases and J by 6 bases, with 9 bases of the junction left unmatched. The germline CDR1 and CDR2 sequences are LGHNA and YNFKEQ. The CDR3 spans 15 residues. The chain's CDR3 is CASSALGTSGLEQYF. CDR3 coding DNA: TGTGCCAGCAGCGCGCTGGGGACTAGCGGCCTCGAGCAGTACTTC.

The chain carries TRBV6-1 and TRBJ1-5, with D unclear. CDR3 length equals 13 residues. V lost 0 bases and J lost 4, with 4 bases in between. The germline V gene encodes CDR1 MNHNS and CDR2 SASEGT. CDR3 sequence reads: CASSEAPNQPQHF. The CDR3 region has the DNA TGTGCCAGCAGTGAAGCTCCTAATCAGCCCCAGCATTTT.

V usage is TRBV4-1 and J usage is TRBJ1-4; D ambiguous. Trimming took off 4 bases at V and 2 bases at J, with 11 bases between the two ends. Looked up from germline, CDR1 is MGHRA and CDR2 is YSYEKL. The CDR3 loop spans 15 amino acids. The CDR3 loop reads CASSLRIGTNEKLFF. CDR3 in DNA: TGCGCCAGCAGCCTCCGGATCGGGACTAATGAAAAACTGTTTTTT.

This clone was seen a single time. The chain is built from TRBV29-1 and TRBJ2-7; the D call may be TRBD1 or TRBD2 (6 bases each). Between the trimmed V and J ends, which lost 7 bases and 2 bases, there was a span of 18 bases. CDR1 is SQVTM and CDR2 is ANQGSEA in the germline V gene. This CDR3 comprises 14 residues. CDR3 loop: CSARGTFTAYEQYF. DNA for the CDR3: TGCAGCGCCCGGGGGACATTCACGGCCTACGAGCAGTACTTC.

The chain has TRBV10-3 and TRBJ2-5, with no clear D. The length of the CDR3 is 14 residues. V was trimmed by 2 bases and J by 2 bases, leaving 9 bases between them. CDR1 ENHRY and CDR2 SYGVKD come from the germline V gene. The CDR3 DNA reads TGTGCCATCAGTGAGGGAGACCCTCAAGAGACCCAGTACTTC. Translating gives CAISEGDPQETQYF.

The chain combines TRBV11-2 with TRBJ1-1; maybe TRBD1 (5 bases). V lost 3 bases and J 4 bases, leaving 12 bases between the germline ends. CDR3 length equals 14 residues. In germline, CDR1 is SGHAT, CDR2 FQNNGV. The CDR3 bases are TGTGCCAGCAGCTTCGTGAGTAGGGGCACTGAAGCTTTCTTT. Translated, it gives CASSFVSRGTEAFF.

The chain's CDR3 is CASSLSREGGYTF. The CDR3 region has the DNA TGCGCCAGCAGCTTGTCCCGGGAGGGAGGCTACACCTTC. This chain connects TRBV5-1 to TRBJ1-2; D ambiguous. Germline V gives CDR1 SGHRS, CDR2 YFSETQ. The CDR3 is 13 amino acids. Trimming left V 1 base short and J 8 bases short, with 12 bases between.

This sequence joins TRBV3-1 (or the pseudogene TRBV3-2) and TRBJ1-6; perhaps TRBD1 as D (5 bases). The CDR3 has 16 amino acids. Between the trimmed V and J ends, which lost 0 bases and 3 bases, there was a span of 9 bases. Per germline, CDR1 LGHDT and CDR2 YNNKEL (reference sequence). The CDR3 spells CASSQEGARYNSPLHF. The CDR3 bases are TGTGCCAGCAGCCAAGAAGGGGCTCGCTATAATTCACCCCTCCACTTT.

The V gene is TRBV7-7, the J gene TRBJ2-7; 7 nucleotides line up with TRBD1. V lost 1 base, J lost 5 bases, and 2 bases stayed unmatched. The CDR3 is 13 amino acids. The germline V gene has CDR1 SSHAT and CDR2 FNYEAQ (reference sequence). The CDR3: CASSLGQGDEQYF. For the CDR3, the DNA is TGTGCCAGCAGCTTAGGACAGGGTGACGAGCAGTACTTC.

The chain employs TRBV30 and TRBJ2-7, with D unresolved. The CDR3 runs 11 residues. Trimming took 2 bases from V and 3 from J, leaving 5 bases between them. Germline CDR1 reads GTSNPN; CDR2 reads SVGIG (reference sequence). In DNA, the CDR3 is TGTGCCTGGAGTCAGAGCTACGAGCAGTACTTC. Its protein product is CAWSQSYEQYF. The full variable domain, rest sourced from reference TRBV30 and TRBJ2-7, is SQTIHQWPATLVQPVGSPLSLECTVEGTSNPNLYWYRQAAGRGLQLLFYSVGIGQISSEVPQNLSASRPQDRQFILSSKKLLLSDSGFYLCAWSQSYEQYFGPGTRLTVT.

This clone was seen a handful of times. The J gene is TRBJ2-7, the V gene TRBV7-9; 11 bases agree with TRBD1. There are 17 residues in the CDR3. Germline CDR1 SEHNR, CDR2 FQNEAQ (reference sequence). Unmatched junction bases numbered 11, after V lost 2 bases and J lost 5 bases. Here the CDR3 reads CASSLPGQGALNHEQYF. CDR3 nucleotide sequence: TGTGCCAGCAGCTTACCCGGACAGGGGGCGTTGAACCACGAGCAGTACTTC. The variable domain in full, with the rest retrieved from reference TRBV7-9 and TRBJ2-7, is DTGVSQNPRHKITKRGQNVTFRCDPISEHNRLYWYRQTLGQGPEFLTYFQNEAQLEKSRLLSDRFSAERPKGSFSTLEIQRTEQGDSAMYLCASSLPGQGALNHEQYFGPGTRLTVT.

V gene TRBV2 combines with J gene TRBJ2-1, with TRBD1 matching over 9 bases. CDR1 is SNHLY and CDR2 is FYNNEI in the germline V gene. This CDR3 has 15 amino acids. The junction had 10 bases not matched to a gene; V was cut back by 6 bases and J by 7 bases. CDR3 sequence reads: CASSPGTGLLNEQFF. The CDR3 nucleotides are TGTGCCAGCAGCCCCGGGACAGGGCTATTGAATGAGCAGTTCTTC.

The chain is built from TRBV5-1 and TRBJ2-7; 8 bases line up with TRBD2. J was trimmed by 4 bases and V by 0 bases; bases with no gene match: 12. The V gene's germline CDR1 is SGHRS and CDR2 YFSETQ. The CDR3 is made up of 17 amino acids. The CDR3 here is CASSLATTGGPRYEQYF. The CDR3 DNA is TGCGCCAGCAGCTTGGCCACTACGGGAGGGCCGAGGTACGAGCAGTACTTC.

V usage is TRBV18 and J usage is TRBJ1-2; D possibly corresponds to TRBD1 (5 bases). The CDR3 length is 16 residues. The V and J ends lost 3 bases and 5 bases respectively, with 19 bases between them. CDR1 is KGHSH and CDR2 is LQKENI in the germline V gene. CDR3 loop: CASSPEVAGQGYGYTF. As DNA, the CDR3 is TGTGCCAGCTCACCCGAGGTGGCAGGGCAGGGTTATGGCTACACCTTC.

The V gene is TRBV7-2, the J gene TRBJ1-6; possibly TRBD1 for D (5 bases). Trimming left V 3 bases short and J 7 bases short, with 10 bases between. The CDR3 runs 14 residues. The germline CDR1 and CDR2 sequences are SGHTA and FQGNSA. The DNA for the CDR3 is TGTGCCAGCAGCTTTCGGGGGTTCAATTCACCCCTCCACTTT. Protein: CASSFRGFNSPLHF. Full variable domain (outside the CDR3, taken from reference TRBV7-2 and TRBJ1-6): GAGVSQSPSNKVTEKGKDVELRCDPISGHTALYWYRQSLGQGLEFLIYFQGNSAPDKSGLPSDRFSAERTGGSVSTLTIQRTQQEDSAVYLCASSFRGFNSPLHFGNGTRLTVT.

The chain combines TRBV2 with TRBJ1-5, with D perhaps matching TRBD1 (6 bases). V shed 2 bases and J shed 2 bases, with 10 bases lying between them. This CDR3 comprises 15 residues. Germline V gene lookup returns CDR1 SNHLY and CDR2 FYNNEI. CDR3: CASSERGWGNQPQHF. In DNA form, the CDR3 reads TGTGCCAGCAGTGAAAGGGGGTGGGGCAATCAGCCCCAGCATTTT.

The CDR3 sequence is CSASPGVGTGELFF. The CDR3 DNA reads TGCAGTGCTAGTCCGGGAGTGGGGACCGGGGAGCTGTTTTTT. The chain couples TRBV20-1 to TRBJ2-2; the D gene is possibly TRBD2 (6 bases). The CDR3 runs 14 residues. The germline gives CDR1 DFQATT, CDR2 SNEGSKA (reference sequence). The V end was cut by 3 bases, the J end by 5 bases, with 13 bases between.

This chain joins TRBV7-2 and TRBJ2-3; the match to TRBD2 covers 8 bases. Losses at the gene ends were 4 bases for V and 0 bases for J; bases not matched to a gene: 3. Germline V lookup: CDR1 SGHTA, CDR2 FQGNSA. This CDR3 spans 15 amino acids. The CDR3 DNA is TGTGCCAGCAGCTCGAGCGGGAGAAGCACAGATACGCAGTATTTT. It yields the protein CASSSSGRSTDTQYF. Supplemented by reference TRBV7-2 and TRBJ2-3, the full variable domain reads GAGVSQSPSNKVTEKGKDVELRCDPISGHTALYWYRQSLGQGLEFLIYFQGNSAPDKSGLPSDRFSAERTGGSVSTLTIQRTQQEDSAVYLCASSSSGRSTDTQYFGPGTRLTVL.

The V gene is TRBV5-1, the J gene TRBJ2-3; D might be TRBD1 or TRBD2, each matching 5 bases. Deletions cut 1 base from V and 4 bases from J, with 10 bases between. CDR3 length equals 14 residues. Germline V gives CDR1 SGHRS, CDR2 YFSETQ. In nucleotides, the CDR3 is TGCGCCAGCAGCTTGAGTGGGACGTCAGATACGCAGTATTTT. Translating it yields CASSLSGTSDTQYF.

This chain links TRBV29-1 with TRBJ2-1; 13 bases align to TRBD2. Germline V gene sequence: CDR1 SQVTM, CDR2 ANQGSEA. The CDR3 length is 17 residues. V gave up 3 bases and J gave up 7 bases; unmatched junction bases: 12. The CDR3 here is CSVDRPFTSGRGNEQFF. The CDR3, as DNA: TGCAGCGTTGATCGCCCCTTTACTAGCGGGAGGGGAAATGAGCAGTTCTTC.

This rearrangement joins TRBV29-1 to TRBJ2-2, with D unclear. The length of the CDR3 is 10 residues. From germline, CDR1 is SQVTM and CDR2 ANQGSEA. V lost 6 bases to trimming and J lost 7 bases, with 6 bases between them. CDR3 residues: CSVHVGELFF. CDR3 in DNA: TGCAGCGTCCACGTCGGGGAGCTGTTTTTT.

The chain combines TRBV5-1 with TRBJ2-5; 9 positions match TRBD2. The CDR3 runs 16 residues. Trimming cost V 7 bases and J 2 bases; bases outside gene matches: 12. Looked up from germline, CDR1 is SGHRS and CDR2 is YFSETQ. DNA of the CDR3: TGCGCCAGCGCGGGGGGGCGCCGGGAGAGGCAAGAGACCCAGTACTTC. Translated, it gives CASAGGRRERQETQYF.

Remarks on this clone: Other DNA sequences in this sample translate to the same CDR3. The rearrangement links TRBV18 to TRBJ1-3; tentatively, D is TRBD1 (6 bases). V was clipped by 3 bases and J by 1 base, with 10 bases between them. The CDR3 is made up of 15 amino acids. Per the germline V gene, CDR1 is KGHSH and CDR2 is LQKENI. CDR3 DNA sequence: TGTGCCAGCTCACCCGCCGGGACATCTGGAAACACCATATATTTT. Translated: CASSPAGTSGNTIYF.

V usage is TRBV6-2 or TRBV6-3 and J usage is TRBJ2-3; no firm D call. Looked up from germline, CDR1 is MNHEY and CDR2 is SVGEGT. V gave up 0 bases and J gave up 2 bases, with 9 bases separating them. This CDR3 contains 15 residues. The CDR3 loop reads CASSYSSQTTDTQYF. CDR3 nucleotides: TGTGCCAGCAGTTACTCTTCCCAAACCACAGATACGCAGTATTTT.

The chain is built from TRBV7-2 and TRBJ2-7, with TRBD2 as a possible D gene (6 bases). V was pared by 1 base and J by 4 bases, with 14 bases between. The CDR3 length is 15 residues. From germline, CDR1 is SGHTA and CDR2 FQGNSA. CDR3 residues: CASSLEEGLGYEQYF. The CDR3 DNA follows: TGTGCCAGCAGCTTAGAGGAGGGGCTAGGGTACGAGCAGTACTTC.